The clone carrying this TCR beta chain was seen many times. This CDR3 contains 15 residues. CDR1 is LNHDA, CDR2 SQIVND, per germline (reference sequence). Trimming cost V 4 bases and J 0 bases, with 10 bases left between them. These data come from a study of early T cells in non-severe SARS-CoV-2 infection. TCRdb redid the calling of the 5' RACE reads with MiXCR, one entry per CDR3 protein. The table lists roughly 57,000 distinct CDR3 sequences, roughly 12% of them singletons. This chain links TRBV19 with TRBJ1-5, with D unclear. The clonotype originates from an adult who was a healthcare worker with PCR-confirmed SARS-CoV-2 infection or an uninfected control (not recorded which). Sequences were derived from whole blood, sampled at baseline. The CDR3 nucleotides are TGTGCCAGTAGTACGACACCTTATAGCAATCAGCCCCAGCATTTT. Translated, it gives CASSTTPYSNQPQHF.